The 22 T cell receptor beta chains given below trace back to one sample, sequenced in a study of blood T cell repertoires in COVID-19. Using immunoSEQ multiplex PCR, the repertoire was profiled, and TCRdb retains in-frame clones only, with some absent. The data hold about 270,000 clones, with under 90% observed a single time. The sample consisted of peripheral blood. The receptor set was obtained from a human donor in a cohort sampled during active COVID-19.

The DNA for the CDR3 is TGTGCCAGCAGCTTGGGACTAGCGGGGGGAATACTCTACGAGCAGTACTTC. Protein product: CASSLGLAGGILYEQYF. This chain connects TRBV5-4 to TRBJ2-7; 13 nucleotides line up with TRBD2. With V trimmed by 0 bases and J by 3 bases, 6 bases remained unmatched. The CDR3 sequence is 17 residues long. In germline, CDR1 is SGHNT, CDR2 YYREEE (reference sequence).

This clone has only a few counts. The chain links TRBV29-1 to TRBJ2-2, with a weak D call TRBD2 (5 bases). The CDR3 loop spans 11 amino acids. Germline V lookup: CDR1 SQVTM, CDR2 ANQGSEA. Between the trimmed V and J ends, which lost 4 bases and 6 bases, there was a span of 6 bases. CDR3 DNA sequence: TGCAGCGTTGTCGGGGCCGGGGAGCTGTTTTTT. It yields the protein CSVVGAGELFF.

V and J are TRBV18 and TRBJ1-3; D is ambiguous. Germline-derived CDR1 and CDR2 are KGHSH and LQKENI. V lost 0 bases and J 1 base, leaving 4 bases between the germline ends. This CDR3 has 14 amino acids. CDR3 region: CASSPPPSGNTIYF. CDR3 bases: TGTGCCAGCTCACCACCCCCTTCTGGAAACACCATATATTTT.

Comment on this clone: A far larger clone is one nucleotide away, so this likely arose from a read error. Other DNA sequences from this sample encode an identical CDR3 as well. The V call is TRBV7-2, the J call TRBJ1-1; weak D call: TRBD1 (6 bases). There are 13 residues in the CDR3. V was cut by 3 bases and J by 1 base, with 6 bases left in between. The V gene's germline CDR1 is SGHTA and CDR2 FQGNSA. The CDR3 spells CASSLTGNTEAFF. Written as DNA, the CDR3 is TGTGCCAGCAGCTTGACAGGGAACACTGAAGCTTTCTTT.

This chain links TRBV5-1 with TRBJ1-1; D is unresolved. Trimming took 4 bases from V and 7 from J, leaving 17 bases between them. Per germline, CDR1 SGHRS and CDR2 YFSETQ. The CDR3 runs 14 residues. The DNA of the CDR3 is TGCGCCAGCAGCCCCGATCGGGTAACACTTGAAGCTTTCTTT. This sequence encodes CASSPDRVTLEAFF.

This clone appeared a single time. The chain uses TRBV6-5 and TRBJ1-2; 7 bases are a match to TRBD1. The CDR3 totals 15 residues. V shed 0 bases and J 4 bases; nucleotides not matched to a gene: 5. The V gene's germline CDR1 is MNHEY and CDR2 SVGAGI. This chain's CDR3 is CASSYSTGVTYGYTF. The CDR3 nucleotides read TGTGCCAGCAGTTACTCAACAGGGGTAACCTATGGCTACACCTTC.

This chain uses TRBV25-1 with TRBJ2-3; tentative D call: TRBD2 (6 bases). With 4 bases removed from V and 0 bases from J, the gap between germline ends came to 14 bases. The CDR3 is made up of 16 amino acids. CDR1 is MGHDK and CDR2 is SYGVNS in the germline V gene. The CDR3 DNA follows: TGTGCCAGCAGTGGAGTAGCGGCCACTAGCACAGATACGCAGTATTTT. Amino acid sequence: CASSGVAATSTDTQYF.

The chain joins TRBV5-1 to TRBJ2-7; TRBD2 might be the D (6 bases). Germline CDR1 is SGHRS and CDR2 is YFSETQ. Trimming pared 0 bases from V and 3 bases from J, leaving 13 bases between. CDR3 length: 15 residues. This CDR3 reads CASSLDGGNLYEQYF. The CDR3 DNA sequence: TGCGCCAGCAGCTTGGATGGCGGGAACCTCTACGAGCAGTACTTC.

The chain is built from TRBV11-2 and TRBJ2-3; 7 bases fit TRBD2. The junction had 7 bases not matched to a gene; V was cut back by 3 bases and J by 4 bases. Germline loops: CDR1 SGHAT, CDR2 FQNNGV. CDR3 length equals 15 residues. CDR3 coding DNA: TGTGCCAGCAGCTTTACGGGAGGCTGGTCAGATACGCAGTATTTT. Protein: CASSFTGGWSDTQYF.

The table lists this clone with a count of one. This chain links TRBV3-1 (or the pseudogene TRBV3-2) with TRBJ2-2; possibly TRBD2 for D (7 bases). Germline-derived CDR1 and CDR2 are LGHDT and YNNKEL (reference sequence). Trimming removed 0 bases from V and 6 bases from J, with 11 bases in between. The CDR3 is 15 residues long. Here the CDR3 reads CASSQDVGGPGELFF. The DNA of the CDR3 is TGTGCCAGCAGCCAAGATGTCGGGGGGCCCGGGGAGCTGTTTTTT.

The rearrangement uses TRBV12-5 and TRBJ1-5; D not resolved. The V gene lost 0 bases and the J gene lost 2 bases, with 11 bases spanning the gap. The CDR3 length is 16 residues. Germline CDR1 is LGHNT and CDR2 is FRNRAP. The CDR3 coding sequence is TGTGCTAGTGGTTTGGTGGTTTCTGGGCGCAATCAGCCCCAGCATTTT. Protein sequence: CASGLVVSGRNQPQHF.

This chain links TRBV24-1 with TRBJ1-5, with TRBD1 identical over 7 bases. CDR3 length equals 13 residues. The junction had 4 bases not matched to a gene; V was cut back by 5 bases and J by 7 bases. Germline CDR1 and CDR2: KGHDR and SFDVKD. Here the CDR3 reads CATSATGVQPQHF. CDR3 in DNA: TGTGCCACCAGTGCCACAGGGGTACAGCCCCAGCATTTT.

This chain links TRBV19 with TRBJ1-2, with 7 bases identical to TRBD1. With V trimmed by 4 bases and J by 2 bases, 7 bases remained unmatched. The CDR3 covers 15 residues. Germline V lookup: CDR1 LNHDA, CDR2 SQIVND (reference sequence). The CDR3 loop is CASSTTGTVNYGYTF. DNA of the CDR3: TGTGCCAGTAGTACCACCGGGACAGTCAACTATGGCTACACCTTC. Filled out from reference TRBV19 and TRBJ1-2, the complete variable domain reads DGGITQSPKYLFRKEGQNVTLSCEQNLNHDAMYWYRQDPGQGLRLIYYSQIVNDFQKGDIAEGYSVSREKKESFPLTVTSAQKNPTAFYLCASSTTGTVNYGYTFGSGTRLTVV.

In its sample, this clone was seen once. The chain couples TRBV6-5 to TRBJ2-1; tentatively, D is TRBD2 (5 bases). Looked up from germline, CDR1 is MNHEY and CDR2 is SVGAGI. This CDR3 contains 15 residues. With 0 bases removed from V and 1 base from J, the gap between germline ends came to 7 bases. CDR3 region: CASSYSPGSYNEQFF. The CDR3 coding sequence is TGTGCCAGCAGTTACTCTCCGGGGTCCTACAATGAGCAGTTCTTC.

V is TRBV7-3 and J is TRBJ1-1; the match to TRBD1 covers 7 bases. Germline V lookup: CDR1 SGHTA, CDR2 FQGTGA. The CDR3 loop spans 14 amino acids. V lost 2 bases and J lost 3; bases outside the gene matches: 3. CDR3 nucleotide sequence: TGTGCCAGCAGCTTATACAGGGGAGACACTGAAGCTTTCTTT. Its translation: CASSLYRGDTEAFF.

This clone appeared once. This sequence joins TRBV7-8 and TRBJ2-5, with D perhaps matching TRBD1 (6 bases). The V gene lost 5 bases and the J gene lost 5 bases, with 24 bases spanning the gap. The CDR3 sequence is 17 residues long. Germline V gene sequence: CDR1 SGHVS, CDR2 FQNEAQ. In nucleotides, the CDR3 is TGTGCCAGCAGCCCAAGGAATACAGGGTTTACCCGGGAGACCCAGTACTTC. Its protein is CASSPRNTGFTRETQYF.

This clone was recorded once. The V and J genes are TRBV5-1 and TRBJ2-3; TRBD1 is a possible D gene (5 bases). V shed 4 bases and J shed 1 base, with 16 bases lying between them. Germline V gives CDR1 SGHRS, CDR2 YFSETQ. The CDR3 runs to 16 residues. The CDR3 loop reads CASSRGRGSGTDTQYF. Here the CDR3 DNA reads TGCGCCAGCAGCCGTGGTAGGGGATCAGGCACAGATACGCAGTATTTT.

The V and J genes are TRBV15 and TRBJ2-3; perhaps TRBD2 as D (6 bases). This CDR3 region has 15 residues. Trimming removed 0 bases from V and 6 bases from J, with 13 bases in between. Germline CDR1 LNHNV, CDR2 YYDKDF (reference sequence). The CDR3 sequence: CATSRDYPGRDTQYF. CDR3 DNA: TGTGCCACCAGCAGAGATTACCCGGGGAGGGATACGCAGTATTTT. The full variable domain, rest sourced from reference TRBV15 and TRBJ2-3, is DAMVIQNPRYQVTQFGKPVTLSCSQTLNHNVMYWYQQKSSQAPKLLFHYYDKDFNNEADTPDNFQSRRPNTSFCFLDIRSPGLGDTAMYLCATSRDYPGRDTQYFGPGTRLTVL.

The chain employs TRBV5-1 and TRBJ2-1; 13 bases match TRBD2. The CDR3 extends over 17 amino acids. Losses at the gene ends were 4 bases for V and 7 bases for J; bases not matched to a gene: 11. CDR1 and CDR2 (germline): SGHRS, YFSETQ. CDR3 residues: CASSLKPGLAGSNEQFF. In DNA, the CDR3 is TGCGCCAGCAGCCTCAAACCGGGACTAGCGGGAAGTAATGAGCAGTTCTTC.

The chain is built from TRBV5-1 and TRBJ2-5, with TRBD2 identical over 8 bases. The CDR3 has 16 residues. V trimming: 5 bases; J trimming: 4 bases; junction bases outside the gene matches: 13. Germline-derived CDR1 and CDR2 are SGHRS and YFSETQ. CDR3 coding DNA: TGCGCCAGCAGTCCCCCAAGCGGGGGTGGCGGAGAGACCCAGTACTTC. Amino acids: CASSPPSGGGGETQYF.

The V call is TRBV6-5, the J call TRBJ1-1, with D maybe TRBD1 (5 bases). CDR1 is MNHEY and CDR2 is SVGAGI in the germline V gene. The CDR3 is made up of 14 amino acids. The ends were cut back, 5 bases at V and 6 bases at J, with 16 bases in the middle. CDR3 bases: TGTGCCAGCAGTAGACAGAGTTTACTATCTGAAGCTTTCTTT. Protein: CASSRQSLLSEAFF.

The V and J genes are TRBV5-1 and TRBJ2-1; 14 bases fit TRBD2. The CDR3 has 20 residues. Unmatched junction bases numbered 14, after V lost 5 bases and J lost 1 base. Germline values: CDR1 SGHRS, CDR2 YFSETQ. The CDR3: CASRSPGLAGEKGSYNEQFF. The DNA for the CDR3 is TGCGCCAGCAGGTCTCCGGGACTAGCGGGAGAAAAGGGTTCCTACAATGAGCAGTTCTTC.